The subject of this entry is one T cell receptor (beta chain). In the authors' methods: Researchers report that nucleated cell counts were estimated from reference gene primer amplification. The repertoire was sequenced with immunoSEQ multiplex PCR; TCRdb's copy has only in-frame clones and lacks some. V and J calls and clone size follow that table, whereas D and trimming were derived from the DNA. The table includes approximately 82,000 clones, more than 85% detected once. Recruits, aged about 18 to 90 years, lived in 24 US areas. Self-reported history from a screening survey and questionnaire set each donor's cohort. With 5 bases removed from V and 3 bases from J, the gap between germline ends came to 16 bases. The germline CDR1 and CDR2 sequences are GTSNPN and SVGIG (reference sequence). The CDR3 is made up of 14 amino acids. This sample is part of a study of blood T cell repertoires in COVID-19.

The sequenced sample consisted of PBMCs or T cells enriched from blood (not recorded which). The chain links TRBV30 to TRBJ1-2; tentatively, D is TRBD1 (6 bases). This TCR derives from a woman in her forties or fifties with acute COVID-19. Written as DNA, the CDR3 is TGTGCCTGGGTACGGCGGGGGCTCGACTATGGCTACACCTTC. Residues: CAWVRRGLDYGYTF.